The 16 T cell receptor beta chains in this list originate from one sample, sequenced in a study of Ad26.COV2.S vaccination and SARS-CoV-2 variants. Sequencing used immunoSEQ multiplex PCR; TCRdb keeps in-frame clones, though not all of them. The sample has around 86,000 clones; approximately 81% are singletons. Sequences were derived from peripheral blood, sampled after recovery from COVID-19. The source is a human donor who had recovered from COVID-19.

The V call is TRBV2, the J call TRBJ1-1; D uncertain. Germline CDR1 is SNHLY and CDR2 is FYNNEI. Trimming left V 3 bases short and J 5 bases short, with 10 bases between. The CDR3 sequence is 13 residues long. CDR3 residues: CASSEVPRTEAFF. CDR3 DNA sequence: TGTGCCAGCAGTGAGGTTCCAAGGACTGAAGCTTTCTTT.

This chain connects TRBV5-5 to TRBJ2-7; D is ambiguous. The CDR3 has 15 amino acids. Germline CDR1 and CDR2: SGHKS and YYEKEE (reference sequence). Trimming cost V 6 bases and J 0 bases, with 16 bases left between them. The CDR3 loop is CASTWGGGSSYEQYF. The DNA for the CDR3 is TGTGCCAGCACCTGGGGTGGCGGCAGCTCCTACGAGCAGTACTTC. The entire variable domain, with the rest obtained from reference TRBV5-5 and TRBJ2-7, is as follows: DAGVTQSPTHLIKTRGQQVTLRCSPISGHKSVSWYQQVLGQGPQFIFQYYEKEERGRGNFPDRFSARQFPNYSSELNVNALLLGDSALYLCASTWGGGSSYEQYFGPGTRLTVT.

V usage is TRBV19 and J usage is TRBJ2-3, with 8 bases that match TRBD2. This CDR3 contains 13 residues. Germline V gene data show CDR1 as LNHDA and CDR2 as SQIVND (reference sequence). With 8 bases clipped from V and 4 bases from J, the junction kept 5 bases outside the gene matches. CDR3 amino acids: CASSAGGADTQYF. Here the CDR3 DNA reads TGTGCCAGTTCGGCGGGAGGAGCAGATACGCAGTATTTT. Full variable domain (missing parts from reference TRBV19 and TRBJ2-3): DGGITQSPKYLFRKEGQNVTLSCEQNLNHDAMYWYRQDPGQGLRLIYYSQIVNDFQKGDIAEGYSVSREKKESFPLTVTSAQKNPTAFYLCASSAGGADTQYFGPGTRLTVL.

This sequence joins TRBV7-2 and TRBJ1-6; D might be TRBD1 (5 bases). Germline CDR1 reads SGHTA; CDR2 reads FQGNSA. V lost 0 bases and J lost 8, with 5 bases in between. This CDR3 comprises 13 residues. The CDR3 nucleotides are TGTGCCAGCAGCTTAGCGGGGGATTCACCCCTCCACTTT. It codes for CASSLAGDSPLHF.

The chain uses TRBV2 and TRBJ2-3; no firm D call. The CDR3 is made up of 18 amino acids. In germline, CDR1 is SNHLY, CDR2 FYNNEI. Trimming removed 4 bases from V and 5 bases from J, with 25 bases in between. The CDR3 DNA is TGTGCCAGCAGTGTCCCCACCGTAGTGGATGAATGGGGAGATACGCAGTATTTT. Encoded protein: CASSVPTVVDEWGDTQYF.

Here the CDR3 reads CASSIGARRAGSETQYF. The CDR3 DNA is TGTGCCAGTAGTATAGGGGCACGGCGGGCGGGGTCCGAGACCCAGTACTTC. V gene TRBV19 combines with J gene TRBJ2-5; TRBD2 might be the D (6 bases). The V end was cut by 1 base, the J end by 5 bases, with 20 bases between. CDR1 is LNHDA, CDR2 SQIVND, per germline (reference sequence). This CDR3 contains 17 residues.

The V call is TRBV2, the J call TRBJ2-7; 8 bases agree with TRBD2. The CDR3 has 15 amino acids. V trimming: 2 bases; J trimming: 1 base; junction bases outside the gene matches: 4. Germline V gene sequence: CDR1 SNHLY, CDR2 FYNNEI. The CDR3 nucleotides read TGTGCCAGCAGTGAATCGCGGGAGGTTTCCTACGAGCAGTACTTC. This gives the protein CASSESREVSYEQYF.

The V and J genes are TRBV18 and TRBJ2-3; 7 nucleotides align to TRBD2. CDR1 KGHSH and CDR2 LQKENI come from the germline V gene. The CDR3 has 14 amino acids. J lost 1 base, V lost 8 bases, and 6 bases had no gene match. CDR3 bases: TGTGCCAGCAGCGGGACCGGCGGCACAGATACGCAGTATTTT. As protein: CASSGTGGTDTQYF. The full variable domain, in which reference TRBV18 and TRBJ2-3 provide the parts outside the CDR3, is NAGVMQNPRHLVRRRGQEARLRCSPMKGHSHVYWYRQLPEEGLKFMVYLQKENIIDESGMPKERFSAEFPKEGPSILRIQQVVRGDSAAYFCASSGTGGTDTQYFGPGTRLTVL.

This chain links TRBV7-3 with TRBJ2-7; 8 nucleotides align to TRBD1. V gave up 5 bases and J gave up 4 bases; unmatched junction bases: 7. CDR1 is SGHTA and CDR2 is FQGTGA in the germline V gene. The CDR3 spans 14 residues. The CDR3 nucleotides are TGTGCCAGCAGCATCGGAGGACAGGGTTACGAGCAGTACTTC. Its protein is CASSIGGQGYEQYF.

This chain connects TRBV29-1 to TRBJ1-2, with 7 positions matching TRBD1. CDR3 length: 14 residues. The V segment lost 6 bases and the J segment 3 bases; nucleotides outside the gene matches: 10. Germline CDR1 reads SQVTM; CDR2 reads ANQGSEA. The CDR3 sequence: CSVGGTANHYGYTF. The CDR3 DNA reads TGCAGCGTAGGAGGGACAGCGAATCACTATGGCTACACCTTC.

The chain employs TRBV12-3 or TRBV12-4 and TRBJ2-7; possible D gene TRBD2, 5 bases. This CDR3 spans 13 amino acids. Trimming cost V 5 bases and J 6 bases, with 14 bases left between them. The CDR3, as DNA: TGTGCCAGCAGTGATACATTACGGGGCGAGCAGTACTTC. It specifies CASSDTLRGEQYF.

The CDR3 loop is CATETVNTEAFF. As DNA, the CDR3 is TGTGCCACCGAGACAGTGAACACTGAAGCTTTCTTT. The J gene is TRBJ1-1, the V gene TRBV5-8; maybe TRBD1 (5 bases). The ends were cut back, 9 bases at V and 0 bases at J, with 9 bases in the middle. Germline V lookup: CDR1 SGHTS, CDR2 YDEGEE. The CDR3 has 12 residues.

The chain combines TRBV9 with TRBJ2-1; D is unclear. CDR1 SGDLS and CDR2 YYNGEE come from the germline V gene. The CDR3 has 16 amino acids. Trimming took off 0 bases at V and 5 bases at J, with 15 bases between the two ends. CDR3 in amino acids: CASSVDFGLGNNEQFF. The DNA for the CDR3 is TGTGCCAGCAGCGTAGACTTCGGGCTAGGGAACAATGAGCAGTTCTTC.

This clone has only one observation. J is TRBJ2-6 and V is TRBV5-6; the D is unclear. The CDR3 length is 18 residues. The V end lost 1 base, the J end lost 0 bases, and 14 bases lay between the germline ends. Germline V CDR1 and CDR2: SGHDT, YYEEEE. This chain's CDR3 is CASSLFWASSSGANVLTF. In DNA form, the CDR3 reads TGTGCCAGCAGCTTGTTTTGGGCCAGCAGCTCTGGGGCCAACGTCCTGACTTTC.

The V and J genes are TRBV6-6 and TRBJ1-4; D may be TRBD1 (5 bases). Germline loops: CDR1 MNHNY, CDR2 SVGAGI (reference sequence). V lost 2 bases, J lost 4 bases, and 11 bases lay in between. CDR3 length: 15 residues. Here the CDR3 reads CASSYVQDINEKLFF. In DNA form, the CDR3 reads TGTGCCAGCAGTTACGTGCAGGACATTAATGAAAAACTGTTTTTT.

The J gene is TRBJ2-7, the V gene TRBV11-3, with 10 bases identical to TRBD1. V was clipped by 1 base and J by 3 bases; unmatched bases: 3. In germline, CDR1 is SGHNT, CDR2 YENEEA. The length of the CDR3 is 15 residues. Written as DNA, the CDR3 is TGTGCCAGCAGCTTAGGACAGGGGGCCAGCTACGAGCAGTACTTC. Translating it yields CASSLGQGASYEQYF.